This T cell receptor beta chain was recovered during a study of T cell repertoires in cytomegalovirus infection. Study-wide context: HLA-C-restricted CMV epitopes, recently identified, and well-studied HLA-B-restricted ones were used by the study. Through public TCR beta signatures, both CMV infection and matching HLA type were indicated.

One entry per CDR3 protein results from TCRdb running MiXCR on the reads. The sample yields around 900,000 distinct CDR3 sequences, 25% to 40% seen once. V was clipped by 0 bases and J by 8 bases; unmatched bases: 11. CDR1 SGHDN and CDR2 FVKESK come from the germline V gene. This CDR3 is built from 17 residues. This clonotype was recorded a few times. Its antigen is undetermined. General study findings and limits: Clonotypes of TCR beta that were HLA-C-restricted and CMV-specific dominated the ex vivo response.

Specimen: cultured CD8+ T cells from PBMCs, collected from culture after CMV antigen stimulation. The chain couples TRBV14 to TRBJ2-1, with 9 positions matching TRBD1. The receptor was isolated from a human donor in good health (CMV status not recorded). Some clones in this sample may be carry-over from other donors' samples. CDR3 amino acids: CASSQDSYGQGIHEQFF. The CDR3 DNA is TGTGCCAGCAGCCAAGATAGCTACGGACAGGGGATCCATGAGCAGTTCTTC.